Below, one T cell receptor (beta chain) is given with its context. This sample was taken from a study of blood T cell repertoires in COVID-19. The overall study: PBMCs, B-cell-depleted T cells, or T cells provided the cDNA or gDNA that made up the material.

Germline V gene lookup returns CDR1 MDHEN and CDR2 SYDVKM. The CDR3 length is 14 residues. V lost 3 bases to trimming and J lost 4 bases, with 10 bases between them. The table came from immunoSEQ multiplex PCR; TCRdb's copy has only in-frame clones and leaves some out. The data hold 150,000 to 200,000 clones, with around nine tenths observed a single time. This TCR was sampled from a middle-aged man with active or convalescent COVID-19. The sequenced sample consisted of peripheral blood. This chain links TRBV28 with TRBJ1-5; perhaps TRBD1 as D (5 bases). This chain's CDR3 is CASSLFRTNQPQHF. The DNA of the CDR3 is TGTGCCAGCAGTTTGTTCAGGACAAATCAGCCCCAGCATTTT.